These 24 T cell receptor beta chains were all obtained from the same sample, sequenced in a study of blood T cell repertoires in COVID-19 (dated by TCRdb to the early 2020s). Library preparation employed the immunoSEQ multiplex PCR assay. TCRdb mirrors the immuneACCESS table, restricted to in-frame sequences. Some clones are absent from its copies; in checked studies, under half trace to an unresolved V gene, and the reason for the others is unknown. This sample is represented by 150,000 to 200,000 clones; about four fifths of them were singletons. The ten largest clonotypes hold approximately 7.6% of the sample. The sample consisted of peripheral blood. The receptors were sampled from a woman aged 55-75 years with COVID-19, enrolled during active disease.

V gene TRBV11-3 combines with J gene TRBJ2-2; D is possibly TRBD1 (5 bases). The germline CDR1 and CDR2 sequences are SGHNT and YENEEA. Deletions cut 1 base from V and 7 bases from J, with 7 bases between. The CDR3 contains 13 residues. The CDR3 here is CASSLGTYGELFF. The CDR3 DNA follows: TGTGCCAGCAGCTTAGGGACATACGGGGAGCTGTTTTTT. The full variable domain, its missing parts supplied by reference TRBV11-3 and TRBJ2-2, is EAGVVQSPRYKIIEKKQPVAFWCNPISGHNTLYWYLQNLGQGPELLIRYENEEAVDDSQLPKDRFSAERLKGVDSTLKIQPAELGDSAVYLCASSLGTYGELFFGEGSRLTVL.

This chain uses TRBV5-6 with TRBJ2-7; D perhaps matches TRBD2 (5 bases). The germline V gene has CDR1 SGHDT and CDR2 YYEEEE. Between the trimmed V and J ends, which lost 1 base and 2 bases, there was a span of 10 bases. The CDR3 totals 14 residues. The CDR3, as DNA: TGTGCCAGCAGCTTGTGGCCCGGGGCCTACGAGCAGTACGTC. This gives the protein CASSLWPGAYEQYV.

Only a few counts were recorded for this clone. The chain employs TRBV10-3 and TRBJ2-1, with TRBD2 matching 7 bases. Trimming at V came to 11 bases and at J to 10 bases, leaving 11 bases not matched to a gene. The CDR3 runs to 12 residues. Germline V gives CDR1 ENHRY, CDR2 SYGVKD. The CDR3 loop is CALGGSGTEQFF. The DNA for the CDR3 is TGTGCCCTCGGGGGGTCCGGAACCGAGCAGTTCTTC.

V is TRBV6-6 and J is TRBJ2-2, with 12 bases identical to TRBD2. This CDR3 spans 18 amino acids. V gave up 5 bases and J gave up 5 bases; unmatched junction bases: 12. Germline V gives CDR1 MNHNY, CDR2 SVGAGI (reference sequence). Here the CDR3 DNA reads TGTGCCAGCAGTCCCGGGACTAGCGGGTTGGAGGGGACCGGGGAGCTGTTTTTT. Translating it yields CASSPGTSGLEGTGELFF.

The CDR3 here is CASSQDRTSYNEQFF. CDR3 nucleotide sequence: TGCGCCAGCAGCCAAGATCGTACTTCCTACAATGAGCAGTTCTTC. J is TRBJ2-1 and V is TRBV4-3; D not certain. Germline CDR1 is LGHNA and CDR2 is YSLEER. The CDR3 length is 15 residues. V lost 0 bases and J 1 base, leaving 7 bases between the germline ends.

This clone is a singleton in its sample. The chain couples TRBV19 to TRBJ2-3; 8 bases map to TRBD2. The CDR3 contains 16 residues. The germline gives CDR1 LNHDA, CDR2 SQIVND (reference sequence). Trimming took 5 bases from V and 0 from J; bases not matched to a gene: 7. CDR3: CASSPGTRTSTDTQYF. Here the CDR3 DNA reads TGTGCCAGTAGTCCGGGGACTAGGACTAGCACAGATACGCAGTATTTT.

This clone occurred a few times. The J gene is TRBJ1-1, the V gene TRBV12-3 or TRBV12-4; no reliable D call. Trimming cost V 4 bases and J 3 bases, with 9 bases left between them. The CDR3 totals 13 residues. CDR3 amino acids: CASSSLADTEAFF. The CDR3 DNA is TGTGCCAGCAGTTCCTTGGCAGACACTGAAGCTTTCTTT.

The chain has TRBV2 and TRBJ1-5; 9 positions match TRBD1. J gave up 6 bases and V 6 bases, and 6 bases lay outside the gene matches. The CDR3 has 14 residues. The germline CDR1 and CDR2 sequences are SNHLY and FYNNEI. The CDR3 here is CASRDDRGSQPQHF. The CDR3 region has the DNA TGTGCCAGCAGGGACGACAGGGGGAGTCAGCCCCAGCATTTT.

The rearrangement uses TRBV5-1 and TRBJ1-1; a weak D match, TRBD1 (5 bases). Germline values: CDR1 SGHRS, CDR2 YFSETQ. V was clipped by 6 bases and J by 1 base, with 10 bases between them. The CDR3 contains 13 residues. Here the CDR3 DNA reads TGCGCCAGCAAGATTACAGGGAACACTGAAGCTTTCTTT. This codes for CASKITGNTEAFF. Using reference TRBV5-1 and TRBJ1-1 for the parts outside the CDR3, the full variable domain is KAGVTQTPRYLIKTRGQQVTLSCSPISGHRSVSWYQQTPGQGLQFLFEYFSETQRNKGNFPGRFSGRQFSNSRSEMNVSTLELGDSALYLCASKITGNTEAFFGQGTRLTVV.

This chain connects TRBV28 to TRBJ2-5; D might be TRBD1 (6 bases). The CDR3 contains 14 residues. Germline V gene lookup returns CDR1 MDHEN and CDR2 SYDVKM. V dropped 6 bases and J dropped 5 bases, with 16 bases sitting between them. CDR3 region: CASRSIQGWETQYF. The CDR3 nucleotides read TGTGCCAGCAGGTCCATACAGGGCTGGGAGACCCAGTACTTC.

The chain joins TRBV10-3 to TRBJ1-2; D ambiguous. The CDR3 runs to 12 residues. CDR1 is ENHRY, CDR2 SYGVKD, per germline. V was shortened by 8 bases and J by 9 bases, with 16 bases between the two germline ends. CDR3 DNA sequence: TGTGCCATCTACACAGAGGGAGGGAGCTACACCTTC. It is translated as CAIYTEGGSYTF.

The chain is built from TRBV3-1 (or the pseudogene TRBV3-2) and TRBJ1-6; maybe TRBD1 (5 bases). Germline CDR1 is LGHDT and CDR2 is YNNKEL (reference sequence). Trimming cost V 0 bases and J 11 bases, with 8 bases left between them. The CDR3 covers 13 residues. The DNA of the CDR3 is TGTGCCAGCAGCCAAGATCGGGGGACACCCCTCCACTTT. Its translation: CASSQDRGTPLHF.

This sequence joins TRBV30 and TRBJ2-1; 15 positions match TRBD2. CDR1 is GTSNPN and CDR2 is SVGIG in the germline V gene (reference sequence). The J segment lost 7 bases and the V segment lost 2 bases, leaving 6 bases of the junction unmatched. The CDR3 is made up of 16 amino acids. The CDR3 DNA follows: TGTGCCTGGAGTCCCGGGACTAGCGGGAGGTGGAATGAGCAGTTCTTC. Translated, it gives CAWSPGTSGRWNEQFF.

J is TRBJ1-2 and V is TRBV6-2 or TRBV6-3; 7 nucleotides agree with TRBD1. V shed 5 bases and J 2 bases; nucleotides not matched to a gene: 2. Germline CDR1 and CDR2: MNHEY and SVGEGT. The CDR3 runs 13 residues. CDR3 in DNA: TGTGCCAGCAGTGGGGGACAGAACTATGGCTACACCTTC. Its translation is CASSGGQNYGYTF.

This clone has just one count. This sequence joins TRBV5-1 and TRBJ2-5; TRBD2 aligns across 8 bases. V gave up 7 bases and J gave up 0 bases; unmatched junction bases: 8. Looked up from germline, CDR1 is SGHRS and CDR2 is YFSETQ. This CDR3 comprises 15 residues. CDR3 sequence reads: CASGPFSGNQETQYF. The CDR3 nucleotides read TGCGCCAGCGGGCCCTTTAGCGGGAACCAAGAGACCCAGTACTTC.

This clone came up once. The chain employs TRBV12-3 or TRBV12-4 and TRBJ2-7, with a tentative D call TRBD1 (6 bases). Trimming removed 2 bases at V and 1 base at J, with 6 bases between. The CDR3 totals 13 residues. In nucleotides, the CDR3 is TGTGCCAGCAGTTTACAGGGGTCCTACGAGCAGTACTTC. Its translation: CASSLQGSYEQYF.

The chain recombines TRBV18 with TRBJ1-6, with D possibly TRBD1 on 6 matching bases. There are 15 residues in the CDR3. V lost 3 bases and J lost 5, with 11 bases in between. In germline, CDR1 is KGHSH, CDR2 LQKENI. CDR3 nucleotide sequence: TGTGCCAGCTCACCGATACAGGGTGATAATTCACCCCTCCACTTT. Amino acid sequence: CASSPIQGDNSPLHF.

This chain joins TRBV7-9 and TRBJ2-7; TRBD1 matches at 10 bases. The CDR3 has 15 residues. Germline CDR1 is SEHNR and CDR2 is FQNEAQ (reference sequence). Trimming at V came to 4 bases and at J to 5 bases, leaving 8 bases not matched to a gene. As DNA, the CDR3 is TGTGCCAGCAGCTCCCCGGACAGGGGGAACCACGAGCAGTACTTC. This sequence encodes CASSSPDRGNHEQYF.

The chain employs TRBV5-8 and TRBJ2-3, with D tentatively TRBD1 (5 bases). The germline V gene has CDR1 SGHTS and CDR2 YDEGEE. There are 14 residues in the CDR3. Trimming took off 2 bases at V and 6 bases at J, with 13 bases between the two ends. For the CDR3, the DNA is TGTGCCAGCAGCTTCCGTGGGGCCCCGGATACGCAGTATTTT. This codes for CASSFRGAPDTQYF.

The chain employs TRBV6-1 and TRBJ2-7, with D hard to call. The germline gives CDR1 MNHNS, CDR2 SASEGT. V was clipped by 2 bases and J by 4 bases, with 6 bases between them. The CDR3 consists of 12 residues. Here the CDR3 reads CASSESVYEQYV. CDR3 bases: TGTGCCAGCAGTGAATCTGTTTACGAGCAGTACGTC.

The V call is TRBV5-4, the J call TRBJ2-7, with a possible D match to TRBD2 (6 bases). Germline loops: CDR1 SGHNT, CDR2 YYREEE (reference sequence). V was shortened by 6 bases and J by 3 bases, with 19 bases between the two germline ends. The CDR3 length is 15 residues. CDR3 nucleotides: TGTGCCAGCACCCCCGGGGGTCAACCCTTCTACGAGCAGTACTTC. It specifies CASTPGGQPFYEQYF.

This clone was picked up a small number of times. Sequence at one end of the junction differs from germline and may be a read error. The chain couples TRBV2 to TRBJ1-5; D is ambiguous. CDR1 and CDR2 from the germline V gene are SNHLY and FYNNEI. The CDR3 loop spans 15 amino acids. In DNA form, the CDR3 reads TGTGCCAGCAGTAAAGCCCGGGATAGCAATCAGCCCCAGCATTTT. Translation: CASSKARDSNQPQHF.

The chain uses TRBV6-2 or TRBV6-3 and TRBJ2-3, with D perhaps TRBD1 (6 bases). The CDR3 totals 15 residues. The ends were cut back, 5 bases at V and 1 base at J, with 13 bases in the middle. Germline CDR1 MNHEY, CDR2 SVGEGT. CDR3: CASSPSNRGTDTQYF. CDR3 in DNA: TGTGCCAGCAGTCCCTCGAACAGGGGCACAGATACGCAGTATTTT.

The chain is built from TRBV3-1 (or the pseudogene TRBV3-2) and TRBJ1-5; D gene unclear. CDR3 length: 13 amino acids. Between the trimmed V and J ends, which lost 0 bases and 7 bases, there was a span of 7 bases. Germline CDR1 is LGHDT and CDR2 is YNNKEL (reference sequence). CDR3 amino acids: CASSQDSRQPQHF. CDR3 bases: TGTGCCAGCAGCCAAGACTCGAGACAGCCCCAGCATTTT.